This T cell receptor beta chain was identified in a study of T cells in Graves' hyperthyroidism and ophthalmopathy. The wider study: Initial diagnosis, before any treatment, was when peripheral blood was collected.

Study-wide findings and caveats: Also found in blood were most expanded thyroid clonotypes above 0.001.

RNA transcripts gave rise to amplified TCR beta CDR3 regions. First-round RT-PCR of the TCR CDR3 relied on the HTBI primer set. Each CDR3 protein is one row after TCRdb ran MiXCR on the multiplex PCR reads. The profile shows around 350,000 distinct CDR3 sequences, about 12% of them singletons. Patients counted as stable if ophthalmopathy did not develop within 18 months. Used for diagnoses were clinical symptoms, serum thyroxine and TRAb, thyroid ultrasound and orbital computed tomography. CDR3 length equals 13 residues. CDR1 SNHLY and CDR2 FYNNEI come from the germline V gene. The junction had 9 bases not matched to a gene; V was cut back by 8 bases and J by 6 bases. In this sample, this clonotype turned up many times. Its antigen is unknown.

The chain uses TRBV2 and TRBJ2-7; 8 positions match TRBD2. The sequencing sample was made of blood. The clonotype comes from a woman under 30 with Graves' hyperthyroidism. This CDR3 reads CASCPGLAREQYF. The CDR3 DNA reads as TGTGCCAGCTGTCCAGGACTAGCTCGCGAGCAGTACTTC.